This paragraph reports one T cell receptor beta chain. Its matching antigen is unknown. This sample is drawn from a study of cytomegalovirus exposure and HLA in healthy donors. A multiplex PCR was run with 60 Vbeta primers and 13 Jbeta primers. The method was immunoSEQ multiplex PCR; TCRdb's version includes in-frame clones alone and lacks a portion of them. In all, the sample yields 100,000 to 150,000 clones. Findings of the study overall: Reports credit the classifier with highly specific, highly sensitive diagnosis of cytomegalovirus status. Later work associated more than 15,000 TCR beta sequences with HLA alleles at 0.05 false discovery rate.

This CDR3 comprises 15 residues. Germline CDR1 and CDR2: SGHNT and YYREEE (reference sequence). Trimming removed 2 bases at V and 5 bases at J, with 16 bases between. This clonotype originated in a man aged 18 to 35 in good health and CMV-seronegative. The specimen was PBMCs. The chain links TRBV5-4 to TRBJ2-5; D possibly corresponds to TRBD2 (5 bases). The CDR3 spells CASSLDLRGRETQYF. The CDR3 DNA is TGTGCCAGCAGCTTAGATTTACGGGGAAGGGAGACCCAGTACTTC.